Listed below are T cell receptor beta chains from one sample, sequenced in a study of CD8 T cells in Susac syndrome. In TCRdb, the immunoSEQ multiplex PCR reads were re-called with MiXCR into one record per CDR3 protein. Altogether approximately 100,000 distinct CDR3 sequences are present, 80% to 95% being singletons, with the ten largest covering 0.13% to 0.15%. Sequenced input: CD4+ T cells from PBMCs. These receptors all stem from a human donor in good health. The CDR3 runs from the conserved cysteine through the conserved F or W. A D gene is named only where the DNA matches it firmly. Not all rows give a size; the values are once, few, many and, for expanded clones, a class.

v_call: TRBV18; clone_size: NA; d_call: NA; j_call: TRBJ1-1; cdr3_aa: CASSPAIANTEAFF; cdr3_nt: TGTGCCAGCTCACCGGCGATAGCTAACACTGAAGCTTTCTTT
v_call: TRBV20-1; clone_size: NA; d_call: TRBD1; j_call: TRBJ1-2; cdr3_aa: CSAVGQGYGYTF; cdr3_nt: TGCAGTGCTGTCGGACAGGGCTATGGCTACACCTTC
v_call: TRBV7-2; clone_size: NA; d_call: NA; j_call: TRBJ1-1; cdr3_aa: CASSFGGTTEAFF; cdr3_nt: TGTGCCAGCAGCTTTGGGGGGACCACTGAAGCTTTCTTT
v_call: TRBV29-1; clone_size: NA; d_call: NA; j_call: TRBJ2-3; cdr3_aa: CSVSPGTDTQYF; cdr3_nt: TGCAGCGTATCTCCGGGGACAGATACGCAGTATTTT
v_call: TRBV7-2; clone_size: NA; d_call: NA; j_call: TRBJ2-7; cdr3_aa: CASSPIPGFNFYEQYF; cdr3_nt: TGTGCCAGCAGTCCTATCCCGGGGTTTAACTTCTACGAGCAGTACTTC
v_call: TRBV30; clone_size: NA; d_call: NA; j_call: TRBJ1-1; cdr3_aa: CAWSVGGVGNTEAFF; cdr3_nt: TGTGCCTGGAGTGTGGGGGGGGTGGGTAACACTGAAGCTTTCTTT
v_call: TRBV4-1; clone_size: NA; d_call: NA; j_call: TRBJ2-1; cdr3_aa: CASSPPGLSSYNEQFF; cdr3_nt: TGCGCCAGCAGCCCCCCGGGTCTAAGCTCCTACAATGAGCAGTTCTTC
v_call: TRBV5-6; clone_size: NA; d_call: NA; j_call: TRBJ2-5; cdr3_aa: CASSTGAETQYF; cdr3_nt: TGTGCCAGCTCCACGGGGGCAGAGACCCAGTACTTC
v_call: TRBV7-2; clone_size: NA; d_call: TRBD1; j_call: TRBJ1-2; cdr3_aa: CASSTAGTAYGYTF; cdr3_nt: TGTGCCAGCAGCACCGCCGGGACAGCCTATGGCTACACCTTC
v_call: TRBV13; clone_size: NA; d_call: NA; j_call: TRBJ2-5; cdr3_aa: CASSFGLTETQYF; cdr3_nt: TGTGCCAGCAGCTTCGGCTTGACAGAGACCCAGTACTTC
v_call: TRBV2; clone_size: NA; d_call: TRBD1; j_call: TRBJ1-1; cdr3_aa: CASSVIRDRATEAFF; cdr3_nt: TGTGCCAGCAGTGTTATCCGGGACAGGGCAACTGAAGCTTTCTTT
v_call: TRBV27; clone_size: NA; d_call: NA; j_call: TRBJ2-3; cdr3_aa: CASRGGDTQYF; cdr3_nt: TGTGCCAGCAGGGGTGGAGATACGCAGTATTTT
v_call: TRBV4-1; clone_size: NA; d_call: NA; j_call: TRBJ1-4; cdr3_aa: CASSQDTQGRGKLFF; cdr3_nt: TGCGCCAGCAGCCAAGATACCCAGGGTCGAGGAAAACTGTTTTTT
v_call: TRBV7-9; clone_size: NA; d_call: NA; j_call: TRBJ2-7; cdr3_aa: CASSLGSGREQYF; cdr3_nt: TGTGCCAGCAGCTTAGGGTCGGGGAGGGAGCAGTACTTC
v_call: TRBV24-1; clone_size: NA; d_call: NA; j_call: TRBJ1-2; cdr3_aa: CATSDGDRLGGYTF; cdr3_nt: TGTGCCACCAGTGATGGGGACCGACTCGGGGGCTACACCTTC
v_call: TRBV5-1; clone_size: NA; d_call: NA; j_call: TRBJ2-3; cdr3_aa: CASRDGGTTDTQYF; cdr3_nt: TGCGCCAGCAGGGACGGCGGGACCACAGATACGCAGTATTTT
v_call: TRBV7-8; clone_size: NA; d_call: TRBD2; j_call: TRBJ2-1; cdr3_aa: CASSPRLAGGTHEQFF; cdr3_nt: TGTGCCAGCAGCCCAAGACTAGCGGGAGGGACCCATGAGCAGTTCTTC
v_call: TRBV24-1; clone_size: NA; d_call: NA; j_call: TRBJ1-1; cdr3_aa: CATSDLKPLNTEAFF; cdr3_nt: TGTGCCACCAGTGATTTGAAACCGCTGAACACTGAAGCTTTCTTT
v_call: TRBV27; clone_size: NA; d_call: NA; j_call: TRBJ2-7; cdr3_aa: CASSLTSTASYEQYF; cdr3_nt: TGTGCCAGCAGTTTAACCTCCACCGCCTCCTACGAGCAGTACTTC
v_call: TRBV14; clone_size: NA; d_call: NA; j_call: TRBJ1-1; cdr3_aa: CASSQGRTSKGAFF; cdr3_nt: TGTGCCAGCAGCCAAGGTCGGACAAGTAAAGGGGCTTTCTTT
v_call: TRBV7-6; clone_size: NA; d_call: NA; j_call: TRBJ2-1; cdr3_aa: CASSPRGGAGAYNEQFF; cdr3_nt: TGTGCCAGCAGCCCCCGAGGGGGGGCGGGAGCGTACAATGAGCAGTTCTTC
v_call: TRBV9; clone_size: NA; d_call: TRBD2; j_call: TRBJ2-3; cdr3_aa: CASSASGGAGDTQYF; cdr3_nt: TGTGCCAGCAGCGCTAGCGGGGGGGCCGGAGATACGCAGTATTTT
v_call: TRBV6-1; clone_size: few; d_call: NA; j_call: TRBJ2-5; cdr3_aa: CASSTHQGPETQYF; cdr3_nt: TGTGCCAGCAGCACGCATCAGGGTCCAGAGACCCAGTACTTC
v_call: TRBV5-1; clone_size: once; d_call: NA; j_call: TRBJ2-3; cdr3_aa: CASTLESRGSTDTQYF; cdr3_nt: TGCGCCAGCACGTTAGAGAGCCGGGGAAGCACAGATACGCAGTATTTT
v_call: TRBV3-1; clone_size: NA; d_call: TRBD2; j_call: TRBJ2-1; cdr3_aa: CASSQEIAGKWGEQFF; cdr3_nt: TGTGCCAGCAGCCAGGAGATAGCGGGCAAGTGGGGGGAGCAGTTCTTC
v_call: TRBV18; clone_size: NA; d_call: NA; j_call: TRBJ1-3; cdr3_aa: CASSWDRRNTIYF; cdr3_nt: TGTGCCAGCTCGTGGGACCGTCGAAACACCATATATTTT
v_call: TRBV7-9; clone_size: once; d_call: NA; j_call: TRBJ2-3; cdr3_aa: CASSDPTWADTQYF; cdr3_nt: TGTGCCAGCAGCGACCCGACGTGGGCAGATACGCAGTATTTT
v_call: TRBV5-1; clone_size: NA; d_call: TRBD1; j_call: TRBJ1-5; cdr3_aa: CASSLTGGGRPQHF; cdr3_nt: TGCGCCAGCAGTCTTACAGGGGGAGGTCGGCCCCAGCATTTT
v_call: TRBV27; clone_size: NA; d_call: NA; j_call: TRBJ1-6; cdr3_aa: CASSRGNSPLHF; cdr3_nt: TGTGCCAGCAGTCGTGGAAATTCACCCCTCCACTTT
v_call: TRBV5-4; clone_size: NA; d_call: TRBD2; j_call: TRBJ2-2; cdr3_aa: CASSSGTSGSITGELFF; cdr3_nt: TGTGCCAGCAGCTCCGGGACTAGCGGGAGTATCACCGGGGAGCTGTTTTTT
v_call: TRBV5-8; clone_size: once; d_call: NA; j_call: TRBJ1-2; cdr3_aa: CANSGDGYTF; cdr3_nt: TGTGCCAACTCCGGGGATGGCTACACCTTC
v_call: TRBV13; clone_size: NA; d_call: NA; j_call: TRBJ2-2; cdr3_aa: CASSLVGRGNTGELFF; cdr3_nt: TGTGCCAGCAGCTTAGTCGGTCGGGGGAACACCGGGGAGCTGTTTTTT
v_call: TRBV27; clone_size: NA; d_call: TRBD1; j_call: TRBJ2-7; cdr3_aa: CASSVWTGSEQYF; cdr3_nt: TGTGCCAGCAGTGTGTGGACAGGTTCCGAGCAGTACTTC
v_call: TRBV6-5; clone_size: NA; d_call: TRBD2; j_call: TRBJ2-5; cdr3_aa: CASWRLAGEQTQYF; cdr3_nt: TGTGCCAGCTGGCGACTAGCGGGAGAACAGACCCAGTACTTC
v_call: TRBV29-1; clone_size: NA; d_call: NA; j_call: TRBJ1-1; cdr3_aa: CSLKGSGEAFF; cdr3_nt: TGCAGCTTAAAGGGGAGCGGTGAAGCTTTCTTT
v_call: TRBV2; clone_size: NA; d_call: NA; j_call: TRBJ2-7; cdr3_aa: CASSVSGARSYEQYF; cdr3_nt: TGTGCCAGCAGTGTCAGTGGGGCCCGCTCCTACGAGCAGTACTTC
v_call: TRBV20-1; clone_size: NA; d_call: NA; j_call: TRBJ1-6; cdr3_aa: CSARPGTTLNSPLHF; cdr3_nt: TGCAGTGCTAGGCCTGGGACCACCCTAAATTCACCCCTCCACTTT
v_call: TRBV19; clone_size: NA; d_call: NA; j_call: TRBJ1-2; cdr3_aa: CASSIGQEYGYTF; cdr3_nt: TGTGCCAGTAGTATTGGCCAGGAATATGGCTACACCTTC
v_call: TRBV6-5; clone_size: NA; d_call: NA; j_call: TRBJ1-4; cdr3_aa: CASSYTNGANEKLFF; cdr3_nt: TGTGCCAGCAGTTACACCAACGGAGCTAATGAAAAACTGTTTTTT
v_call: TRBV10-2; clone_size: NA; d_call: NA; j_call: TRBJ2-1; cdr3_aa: CASSAGGSYNEQFF; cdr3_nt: TGCGCCAGCAGTGCGGGCGGATCCTACAATGAGCAGTTCTTC
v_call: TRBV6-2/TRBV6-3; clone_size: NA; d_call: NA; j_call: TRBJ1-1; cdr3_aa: CASIPSVMNTEAFF; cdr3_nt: TGTGCCAGCATCCCCTCCGTAATGAACACTGAAGCTTTCTTT
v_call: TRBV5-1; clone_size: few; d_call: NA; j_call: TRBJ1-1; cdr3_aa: CASSLVTNTEAFF; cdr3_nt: TGCGCCAGCAGCTTGGTTACCAACACTGAAGCTTTCTTT
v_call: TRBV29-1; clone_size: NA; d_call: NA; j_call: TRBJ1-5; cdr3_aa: CSVEVTSNQPQHF; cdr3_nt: TGCAGCGTTGAGGTTACGAGCAATCAGCCCCAGCATTTT
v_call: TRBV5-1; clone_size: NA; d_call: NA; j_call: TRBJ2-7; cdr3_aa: CASTPDSLNEQYF; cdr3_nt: TGCGCCAGCACCCCCGACTCTCTAAACGAGCAGTACTTC
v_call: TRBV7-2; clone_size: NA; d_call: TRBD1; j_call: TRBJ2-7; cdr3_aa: CASTQTGGEYEQYF; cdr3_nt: TGTGCCAGCACCCAGACAGGGGGCGAATACGAGCAGTACTTC
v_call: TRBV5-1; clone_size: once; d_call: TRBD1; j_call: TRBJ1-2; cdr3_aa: CASSFGQGALSYTF; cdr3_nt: TGCGCCAGCAGCTTTGGTCAGGGGGCTCTTAGCTACACCTTC
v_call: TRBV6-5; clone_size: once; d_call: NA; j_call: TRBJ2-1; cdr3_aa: CASSYTRGPTRNEQFF; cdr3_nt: TGTGCCAGCAGTTACACCAGAGGACCCACCAGAAATGAGCAGTTCTTC
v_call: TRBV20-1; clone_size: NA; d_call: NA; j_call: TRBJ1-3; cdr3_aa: CSARGGRGSGNTIYF; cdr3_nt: TGCAGTGCTAGGGGTGGTAGGGGCTCTGGAAACACCATATATTTT
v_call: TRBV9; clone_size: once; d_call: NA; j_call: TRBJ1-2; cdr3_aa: CASTGNDGYTF; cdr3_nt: TGTGCCAGTACAGGGAACGATGGCTACACCTTC
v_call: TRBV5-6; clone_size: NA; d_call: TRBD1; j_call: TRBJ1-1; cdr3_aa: CASSRTTGEAFF; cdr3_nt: TGTGCCAGCAGCCGTACGACAGGGGAGGCTTTCTTT
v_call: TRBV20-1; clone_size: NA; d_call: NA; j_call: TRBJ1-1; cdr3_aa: CSARARNTEAFF; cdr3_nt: TGCAGTGCTAGAGCTCGGAACACTGAAGCTTTCTTT